This passage covers 18 T cell receptor beta chains from one sample sequenced in a study of blood T cell repertoires in COVID-19. TCRdb's copy holds only in-frame clones and misses some; the assay was immunoSEQ multiplex PCR. Here the sample spans about 420,000 clones, around 90% being singletons. Sequencing was done on a sample of peripheral blood. The receptors stem from a man aged 18 to 30 with COVID-19, enrolled during active disease.

The V call is TRBV4-1, the J call TRBJ2-5; TRBD2 is a possible D gene (6 bases). V lost 4 bases and J lost 5, with 29 bases in between. This CDR3 spans 19 amino acids. Germline V gene sequence: CDR1 MGHRA, CDR2 YSYEKL. The CDR3 loop is CASSLEVGGDLSRGETQYF. CDR3 sequence (DNA): TGCGCCAGCAGCCTGGAGGTGGGCGGGGACTTGTCTCGGGGGGAGACCCAGTACTTC.

This clone was detected once. The gene calls are TRBV5-5 and TRBJ1-5; possibly TRBD1 for D (5 bases). Germline CDR1 and CDR2: SGHKS and YYEKEE (reference sequence). The V end was cut by 1 base, the J end by 5 bases, with 16 bases between. The CDR3 is 16 amino acids. The CDR3 loop is CASSLMGPGGDQPQHF. CDR3 DNA sequence: TGTGCCAGCAGCTTGATGGGCCCCGGAGGGGATCAGCCCCAGCATTTT.

Only one count was recorded for this clone. This rearrangement joins TRBV27 to TRBJ1-2; 8 positions agree with TRBD1. CDR1 and CDR2 from the germline V gene are MNHEY and SMNVEV (reference sequence). The CDR3 loop spans 12 amino acids. V lost 8 bases to trimming and J lost 6 bases; unmatched junction nucleotides: 5. The CDR3 DNA reads TGTGCCAGCTGGACAGGGTACGATGGCTACACCTTC. Translated, it gives CASWTGYDGYTF.

This clone showed up just a few times. The V call is TRBV19, the J call TRBJ2-7; D is unclear. The CDR3 covers 14 residues. Trimming removed 0 bases at V and 5 bases at J, with 11 bases between. The V gene's germline CDR1 is LNHDA and CDR2 SQIVND (reference sequence). The chain's CDR3 is CASSIDGEANEQYF. CDR3 in DNA: TGTGCCAGTAGTATAGACGGCGAAGCGAACGAGCAGTACTTC.

The V call is TRBV12-5, the J call TRBJ2-2; D not resolved. Germline CDR1 and CDR2: LGHNT and FRNRAP. There are 13 residues in the CDR3. V dropped 2 bases and J dropped 7 bases, with 8 bases sitting between them. The DNA for the CDR3 is TGTGCTAGTGGTTTGTCAGTGCTCGGGGAGCTGTTTTTT. Its translation: CASGLSVLGELFF.

The chain uses TRBV3-1 (or the pseudogene TRBV3-2) and TRBJ1-4; D is uncertain. The V gene's germline CDR1 is LGHDT and CDR2 YNNKEL (reference sequence). V lost 6 bases and J lost 0, with 11 bases in between. The CDR3 runs to 15 residues. CDR3 DNA sequence: TGTGCCAGCAGTCCACAGATGGCAACTAATGAAAAACTGTTTTTT. It translates to CASSPQMATNEKLFF.

This sequence joins TRBV3-1 (or the pseudogene TRBV3-2) and TRBJ2-5; no definite D call. This CDR3 is 14 amino acids long. From germline, CDR1 is LGHDT and CDR2 YNNKEL (reference sequence). Trimming took 1 base from V and 5 from J, leaving 11 bases between them. The CDR3 is CASSQGSGWETQYF. DNA for the CDR3: TGTGCCAGCAGCCAAGGTTCGGGTTGGGAGACCCAGTACTTC.

The chain is built from TRBV4-1 and TRBJ2-1, with 7 bases aligning to TRBD2. Unmatched junction bases numbered 3, after V lost 1 base and J lost 3 bases. The CDR3 totals 15 residues. Germline V CDR1 and CDR2: MGHRA, YSYEKL. Here the CDR3 DNA reads TGCGCCAGCAGCCAAGGACTAGCCGTCTACAATGAGCAGTTCTTC. Protein product: CASSQGLAVYNEQFF.

This chain links TRBV5-1 with TRBJ2-7, with 8 bases matching TRBD1. The CDR3 is 15 amino acids. Germline CDR1 reads SGHRS; CDR2 reads YFSETQ. The V gene end was trimmed by 3 bases and the J gene end by 5 bases; junction bases not matched to a gene: 10. The DNA for the CDR3 is TGCGCCAGCAGCTCCGAGGACAGGGTGGAAGACGAGCAGTACTTC. It yields the protein CASSSEDRVEDEQYF.

The chain has TRBV27 and TRBJ2-7; perhaps TRBD2 as D (6 bases). Germline V gene sequence: CDR1 MNHEY, CDR2 SMNVEV (reference sequence). The CDR3 has 19 residues. V was cut by 2 bases and J by 0 bases, with 23 bases left in between. The DNA of the CDR3 is TGTGCCAGCAGTTTAAGGGGCTCTGTCCAGCGGGCCGCCTCCTACGAGCAGTACTTC. The encoded protein is CASSLRGSVQRAASYEQYF.

V and J are TRBV7-9 and TRBJ2-5; possible D gene TRBD1, 6 bases. Germline-derived CDR1 and CDR2 are SEHNR and FQNEAQ (reference sequence). The germline V and J ends were trimmed by 6 bases and 7 bases, with 15 bases remaining between them. The CDR3 consists of 13 residues. The CDR3 DNA reads TGTGCCAGCAGTAACACAGGGTGGGGGACCCAGTACTTC. This codes for CASSNTGWGTQYF.

This rearrangement joins TRBV5-4 to TRBJ1-4; TRBD1 agrees at 10 bases. The V gene end was trimmed by 1 base and the J gene end by 5 bases; junction bases not matched to a gene: 2. Germline V gives CDR1 SGHNT, CDR2 YYREEE (reference sequence). This CDR3 spans 15 amino acids. CDR3 amino acids: CASSLLDRGNEKLFF. In DNA, the CDR3 is TGTGCCAGCAGCTTGTTGGACAGGGGGAATGAAAAACTGTTTTTT.

The rearrangement links TRBV6-5 to TRBJ2-7, with TRBD1 matching 7 bases. V gave up 2 bases and J gave up 2 bases; unmatched junction bases: 9. CDR1 is MNHEY, CDR2 SVGAGI, per germline. This CDR3 has 16 residues. The CDR3 reads CASSYKVGTETYEQYF. In DNA, the CDR3 is TGTGCCAGCAGTTACAAGGTCGGGACAGAGACCTACGAGCAGTACTTC.

CDR3 amino acids: CASSPGTGAQSSYEQYF. As DNA, the CDR3 is TGCGCCAGCAGCCCCGGGACAGGGGCCCAGAGCTCCTACGAGCAGTACTTC. The chain uses TRBV5-1 and TRBJ2-7, with 10 bases fitting TRBD1. Germline V gene data show CDR1 as SGHRS and CDR2 as YFSETQ. The length of the CDR3 is 17 residues. V gave up 4 bases and J gave up 0 bases; unmatched junction bases: 10. The variable domain in full, completed from reference TRBV5-1 and TRBJ2-7, reads KAGVTQTPRYLIKTRGQQVTLSCSPISGHRSVSWYQQTPGQGLQFLFEYFSETQRNKGNFPGRFSGRQFSNSRSEMNVSTLELGDSALYLCASSPGTGAQSSYEQYFGPGTRLTVT.

This clone was seen a handful of times. The V gene is TRBV3-1 (or the pseudogene TRBV3-2), the J gene TRBJ1-2, with D possibly being TRBD1 (6 bases). Per the germline V gene, CDR1 is LGHDT and CDR2 is YNNKEL (reference sequence). The CDR3 spans 14 residues. V was cut by 3 bases and J by 5 bases, with 13 bases left in between. The CDR3 DNA reads as TGTGCCAGCAGCCAGAGGACAGTTAATTATGGCTACACCTTC. It encodes CASSQRTVNYGYTF.

V is TRBV7-2 and J is TRBJ2-5; 9 bases align to TRBD2. The CDR3 is 16 amino acids. Germline V gene sequence: CDR1 SGHTA, CDR2 FQGNSA. The trim removed 1 base at V and 4 bases at J, leaving 7 bases unmatched. The CDR3 coding sequence is TGTGCCAGCAGCTTAGGCGGGAGGGGGCGCGGAGAGACCCAGTACTTC. Translating it yields CASSLGGRGRGETQYF.

V gene TRBV7-2 combines with J gene TRBJ2-6; the D is unclear. With 3 bases removed from V and 1 base from J, the gap between germline ends came to 13 bases. The CDR3 consists of 17 residues. Per the germline V gene, CDR1 is SGHTA and CDR2 is FQGNSA. The CDR3 coding sequence is TGTGCCAGCAGCTTGGCAGGTCCCCCATCTGGGGCCAACGTCCTGACTTTC. Translation: CASSLAGPPSGANVLTF.

In its sample, this clone was seen once. The V and J genes are TRBV5-1 and TRBJ1-1, with D maybe TRBD1 (5 bases). With 0 bases removed from V and 1 base from J, the gap between germline ends came to 7 bases. The CDR3 covers 14 residues. Germline CDR1 SGHRS, CDR2 YFSETQ. DNA for the CDR3: TGCGCCAGCAGCTTGGCAGGGCCGAACACTGAAGCTTTCTTT. Its protein product is CASSLAGPNTEAFF.